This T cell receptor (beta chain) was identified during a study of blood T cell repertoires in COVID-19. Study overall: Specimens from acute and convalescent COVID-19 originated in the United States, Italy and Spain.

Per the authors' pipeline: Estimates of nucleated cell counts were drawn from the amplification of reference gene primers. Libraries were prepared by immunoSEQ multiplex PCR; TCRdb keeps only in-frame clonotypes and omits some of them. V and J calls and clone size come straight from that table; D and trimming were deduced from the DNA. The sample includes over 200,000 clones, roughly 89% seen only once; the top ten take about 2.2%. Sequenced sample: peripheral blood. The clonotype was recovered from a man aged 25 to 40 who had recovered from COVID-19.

The CDR3 DNA follows: TGTGCCAGCAGCCTCGGCGGGACGGATTACGAGCAGTACTTC. Encoded protein: CASSLGGTDYEQYF. This chain connects TRBV5-4 to TRBJ2-7; possible D gene TRBD2, 6 bases. V gave up 4 bases and J gave up 4 bases, with 15 bases separating them. The CDR3 covers 14 residues. CDR1 is SGHNT and CDR2 is YYREEE in the germline V gene (reference sequence).